These 16 T cell receptor beta chains were sequenced from one sample in a study of Tregs in tolerant kidney transplant recipients. Data came from immunoSEQ multiplex PCR; TCRdb stores just in-frame clones and leaves some out. The table shows over 50,000 clones, with roughly 88% occurring only once. Sample: Tregs from blood, taken before the transplant. The receptors here all came from a human donor who received a combined kidney and bone marrow transplant.

This chain joins TRBV25-1 and TRBJ1-2; no clear D. From germline, CDR1 is MGHDK and CDR2 SYGVNS. The CDR3 is 12 amino acids. With 4 bases removed from V and 4 bases from J, the gap between germline ends came to 7 bases. The DNA of the CDR3 is TGTGCCAGCAGTGGGATGGGCTATGGCTACACCTTC. Protein product: CASSGMGYGYTF.

This chain uses TRBV6-1 with TRBJ2-7; D not certain. V lost 3 bases and J 3 bases, leaving 9 bases between the germline ends. Per the germline V gene, CDR1 is MNHNS and CDR2 is SASEGT. The CDR3 runs 13 residues. In DNA form, the CDR3 reads TGTGCCAGCAGTGAGGATTACCTCTACGAGCAGTACTTC. It specifies CASSEDYLYEQYF.

The rearrangement joins TRBV28 to TRBJ1-2; D possibly corresponds to TRBD1 (5 bases). Germline V gene lookup returns CDR1 MDHEN and CDR2 SYDVKM. Trimming took off 3 bases at V and 3 bases at J, with 17 bases between the two ends. This CDR3 comprises 16 residues. In DNA, the CDR3 is TGTGCCAGCAGTTTCACAGGAGCCCTGGGGGACTATGGCTACACCTTC. Protein sequence: CASSFTGALGDYGYTF.

J is TRBJ1-1 and V is TRBV4-1; D unresolved. The CDR3 runs to 13 residues. Trimming took 2 bases from V and 1 from J, leaving 5 bases between them. In germline, CDR1 is MGHRA, CDR2 YSYEKL. In DNA, the CDR3 is TGCGCCAGCAGCCAACAGAGGAACACTGAAGCTTTCTTT. Translated, it gives CASSQQRNTEAFF.

This rearrangement joins TRBV6-6 to TRBJ2-2, with TRBD1 matching 10 bases. The CDR3 consists of 15 residues. The V and J ends lost 6 bases and 4 bases, in that order; junction bases with no gene match: 5. Germline V gives CDR1 MNHNY, CDR2 SVGAGI (reference sequence). This chain's CDR3 is CASSSGQGVTGELFF. DNA of the CDR3: TGTGCCAGCAGCTCCGGACAGGGGGTCACCGGGGAGCTGTTTTTT.

V and J are TRBV2 and TRBJ1-1; TRBD1 aligns across 9 bases. This CDR3 region has 12 residues. Per the germline V gene, CDR1 is SNHLY and CDR2 is FYNNEI. V trimming: 6 bases; J trimming: 8 bases; junction bases outside the gene matches: 4. The CDR3 DNA reads TGTGCCAGCAGACCACAGGGGGCGGAAGCTTTCTTT. Translation gives CASRPQGAEAFF.

V is TRBV7-2 and J is TRBJ2-5, with TRBD2 matching 10 bases. V lost 3 bases and J lost 5; bases outside the gene matches: 15. The germline V gene encodes CDR1 SGHTA and CDR2 FQGNSA. The CDR3 loop spans 18 amino acids. CDR3 bases: TGTGCCAGCAGCTTTAGTTCTGGAGCTAGCGGGAGTCGGGAGACCCAGTACTTC. Translated, it gives CASSFSSGASGSRETQYF. The variable domain in full, completed from reference TRBV7-2 and TRBJ2-5, reads GAGVSQSPSNKVTEKGKDVELRCDPISGHTALYWYRQSLGQGLEFLIYFQGNSAPDKSGLPSDRFSAERTGGSVSTLTIQRTQQEDSAVYLCASSFSSGASGSRETQYFGPGTRLLVL.

The chain employs TRBV9 and TRBJ2-7; the match to TRBD1 covers 10 bases. This CDR3 region has 15 residues. CDR1 is SGDLS, CDR2 YYNGEE, per germline. V was pared by 3 bases and J by 8 bases, with 11 bases of the junction left unmatched. DNA for the CDR3: TGTGCCAGCAGCGGCGAGGGGACAGGGGTTTTTCAGCAGTACTTC. Protein: CASSGEGTGVFQQYF.

The chain combines TRBV18 with TRBJ2-1; 10 positions agree with TRBD1. Per germline, CDR1 KGHSH and CDR2 LQKENI. This CDR3 is 16 amino acids long. V lost 3 bases and J lost 4; bases outside the gene matches: 6. The CDR3 here is CASSPMTGGLYNEQFF. CDR3 in DNA: TGTGCCAGCTCACCTATGACAGGGGGCCTATACAATGAGCAGTTCTTC.

The genes are TRBV19 and TRBJ1-1; weak D call: TRBD1 (5 bases). This CDR3 spans 12 amino acids. Deletions cut 2 bases from V and 6 bases from J, with 7 bases between. Germline V gene sequence: CDR1 LNHDA, CDR2 SQIVND (reference sequence). The CDR3, as DNA: TGTGCCAGTAGTATATTAGGGGCTGAAGCTTTCTTT. This sequence encodes CASSILGAEAFF.

The chain is built from TRBV6-5 and TRBJ1-5, with D tentatively TRBD1 (6 bases). Germline V gene data show CDR1 as MNHEY and CDR2 as SVGAGI. Trimming removed 5 bases at V and 2 bases at J, with 7 bases between. CDR3 length equals 13 residues. The CDR3 bases are TGTGCCAGCAGTCAGGGGCGCAATCAGCCCCAGCATTTT. Its protein product is CASSQGRNQPQHF.

This chain uses TRBV15 with TRBJ1-2; D gene unclear. The CDR3 is 12 residues long. Germline-derived CDR1 and CDR2 are LNHNV and YYDKDF (reference sequence). V gave up 6 bases and J gave up 9 bases, with 14 bases separating them. CDR3 coding DNA: TGTGCCACCAGTCGCGACTCAGGCCGCTACACCTTC. This translates into CATSRDSGRYTF.

This chain joins TRBV30 and TRBJ1-2; D possibly corresponds to TRBD1 (6 bases). The length of the CDR3 is 13 residues. Germline values: CDR1 GTSNPN, CDR2 SVGIG (reference sequence). The germline V and J ends were trimmed by 2 bases and 8 bases, with 15 bases remaining between them. The DNA for the CDR3 is TGTGCCTGGAGTACACAGGGCCTTGGGGGCTACACCTTC. Translation: CAWSTQGLGGYTF. The whole variable domain, filled in from reference TRBV30 and TRBJ1-2, reads SQTIHQWPATLVQPVGSPLSLECTVEGTSNPNLYWYRQAAGRGLQLLFYSVGIGQISSEVPQNLSASRPQDRQFILSSKKLLLSDSGFYLCAWSTQGLGGYTFGSGTRLTVV.

Turning to this clone: Different DNA sequences within this sample yield the same CDR3. J is TRBJ2-1 and V is TRBV7-9, with 7 bases matching TRBD2. Germline-derived CDR1 and CDR2 are SEHNR and FQNEAQ (reference sequence). The V gene end was trimmed by 4 bases and the J gene end by 0 bases; junction bases not matched to a gene: 15. CDR3 size: 19 residues. CDR3 nucleotides: TGTGCCAGCAGCTCCTTGTCCGGTGCTAGCGGAAGCTCCTACAATGAGCAGTTCTTC. This encodes CASSSLSGASGSSYNEQFF.

This clone was observed a single time. A junction end diverges from the germline sequence, so it may reflect a read error. V and J are TRBV7-9 and TRBJ2-5; D unclear. This CDR3 has 13 residues. Germline V gene sequence: CDR1 SEHNR, CDR2 FQNEAQ (reference sequence). The CDR3 nucleotides are TGTGCCAGCAGCTTAGAGTACCAAAAGACCCAGTACTTC. Translated, it gives CASSLEYQKTQYF.

V is TRBV30 and J is TRBJ2-5; perhaps TRBD1 as D (6 bases). Germline V gives CDR1 GTSNPN, CDR2 SVGIG (reference sequence). This CDR3 comprises 13 residues. V was trimmed by 1 base and J by 5 bases, leaving 11 bases between them. The CDR3: CAWSEGVGETQYF. CDR3 in DNA: TGTGCCTGGAGTGAGGGGGTTGGGGAGACCCAGTACTTC.